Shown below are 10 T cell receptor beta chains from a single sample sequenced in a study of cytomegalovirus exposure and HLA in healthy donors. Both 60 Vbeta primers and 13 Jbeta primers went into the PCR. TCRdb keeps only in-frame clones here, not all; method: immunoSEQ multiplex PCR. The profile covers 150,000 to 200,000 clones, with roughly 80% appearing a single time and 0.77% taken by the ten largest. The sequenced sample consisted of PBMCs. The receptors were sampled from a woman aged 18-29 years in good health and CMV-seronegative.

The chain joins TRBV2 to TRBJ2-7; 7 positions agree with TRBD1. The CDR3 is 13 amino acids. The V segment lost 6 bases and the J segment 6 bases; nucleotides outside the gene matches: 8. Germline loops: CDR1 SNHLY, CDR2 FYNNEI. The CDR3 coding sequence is TGTGCCAGCAGACGGGACAGACTCGGCGAGCAGTACTTC. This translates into CASRRDRLGEQYF.

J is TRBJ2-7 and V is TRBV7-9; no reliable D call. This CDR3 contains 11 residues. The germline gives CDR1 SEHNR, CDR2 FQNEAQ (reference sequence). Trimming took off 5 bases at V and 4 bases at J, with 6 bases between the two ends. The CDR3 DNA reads TGTGCCAGCAGCCCTCGGTACGAGCAGTACTTC. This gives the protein CASSPRYEQYF.

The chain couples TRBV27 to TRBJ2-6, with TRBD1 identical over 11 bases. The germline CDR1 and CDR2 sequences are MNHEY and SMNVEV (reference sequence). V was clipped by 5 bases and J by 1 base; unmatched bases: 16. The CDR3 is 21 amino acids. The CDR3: CASSLRDRGRGIQSGANVLTF. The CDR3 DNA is TGTGCCAGCAGTCTCCGGGACAGGGGGAGAGGGATCCAATCTGGGGCCAACGTCCTGACTTTC.

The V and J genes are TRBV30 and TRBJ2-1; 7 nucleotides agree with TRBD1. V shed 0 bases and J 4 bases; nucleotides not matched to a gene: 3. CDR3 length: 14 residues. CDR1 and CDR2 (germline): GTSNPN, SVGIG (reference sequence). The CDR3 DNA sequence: TGTGCCTGGAGTGTAGGGGGCGAGTACAATGAGCAGTTCTTC. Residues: CAWSVGGEYNEQFF.

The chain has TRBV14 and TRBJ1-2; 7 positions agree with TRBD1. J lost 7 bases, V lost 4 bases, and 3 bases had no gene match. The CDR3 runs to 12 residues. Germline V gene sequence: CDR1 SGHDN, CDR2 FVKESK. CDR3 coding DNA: TGTGCCAGCAGCCTCACAGGGGTTGGCTACACCTTC. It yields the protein CASSLTGVGYTF.

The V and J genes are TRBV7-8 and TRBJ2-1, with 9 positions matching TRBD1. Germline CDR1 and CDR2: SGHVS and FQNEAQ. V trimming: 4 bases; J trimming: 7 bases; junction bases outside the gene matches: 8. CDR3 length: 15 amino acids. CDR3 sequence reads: CASSYLGTGRNEQFF. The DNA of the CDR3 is TGTGCCAGCAGCTATTTAGGGACAGGGCGGAATGAGCAGTTCTTC.

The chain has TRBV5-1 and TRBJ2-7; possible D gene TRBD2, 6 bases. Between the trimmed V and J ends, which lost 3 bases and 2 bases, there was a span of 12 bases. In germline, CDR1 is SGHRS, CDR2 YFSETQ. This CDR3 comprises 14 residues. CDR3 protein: CASSWGVAAYEQYF. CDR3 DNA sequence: TGCGCCAGCAGCTGGGGGGTGGCAGCCTACGAGCAGTACTTC.

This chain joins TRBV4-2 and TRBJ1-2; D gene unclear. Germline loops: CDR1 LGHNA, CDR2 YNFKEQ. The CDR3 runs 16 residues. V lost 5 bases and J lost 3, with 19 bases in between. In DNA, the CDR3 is TGTGCCAGCAGCGAGCGTCTAGAAGAGCGTTACTATGGCTACACCTTC. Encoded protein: CASSERLEERYYGYTF.

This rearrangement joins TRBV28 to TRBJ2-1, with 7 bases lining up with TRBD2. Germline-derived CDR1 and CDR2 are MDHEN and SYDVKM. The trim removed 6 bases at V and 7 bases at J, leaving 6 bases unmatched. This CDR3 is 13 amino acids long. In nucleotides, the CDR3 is TGTGCCAGCAGGCTGCCGGGAGGAAATGAGCAGTTCTTC. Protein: CASRLPGGNEQFF.

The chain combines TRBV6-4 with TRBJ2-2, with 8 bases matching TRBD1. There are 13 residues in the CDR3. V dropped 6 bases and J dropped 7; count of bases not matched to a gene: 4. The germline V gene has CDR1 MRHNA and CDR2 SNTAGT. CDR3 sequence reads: CASSLTGGGELFF. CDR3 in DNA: TGTGCCAGCAGCCTCACAGGGGGCGGGGAGCTGTTTTTT.